This TCR beta chain was profiled in a study of OX40 agonist ivuxolimab in advanced cancers. The study in broad terms: Ivuxolimab, which targeted the costimulatory receptor OX40 (CD134), was an agonistic, fully human IgG2 monoclonal antibody. In the dose-escalation cohort, 82.7% of patients were male, and the mean age was approximately 60 years with a range of roughly 23 to 79. Prior anti-PD-1, anti-PD-L1 or anti-CTLA-4 therapy was permitted, and checkpoint inhibitors had been received by roughly 40% of dose-escalation patients. Peripheral TCRbeta sequencing aimed to test whether ivuxolimab altered TCR sequence diversity and caused clonal T-cell expansion. Of the roughly 54 patients in dose escalation, about 20 had hepatocellular carcinoma, about 15 had melanoma, 9 had renal cell carcinoma and 9 had head and neck cancer. The paper describes the monotherapy dose-escalation part (N of about 47 patients) of the phase I trial of ivuxolimab. Intravenous ivuxolimab was administered to patients every 2 weeks at six dose levels: 0.01, 0.1, 0.3, 1.5, 3 and 10 mg/kg. Three dose-escalation patients achieved partial responses, one with hepatocellular carcinoma and two with cutaneous melanoma.

The CDR3 goes from the cysteine to the phenylalanine over 15 residues. CDR3 DNA is the only sequence kept; it has 45 bases, read in frame from the first base. The germline V gene sets CDR1 to MNHEY and CDR2 to SVGAGI. V is cut back by 5 bases and J by 4 bases, with 6 bases in the junction unmatched. Patients with a history of autoimmune disease or receiving systemic immunosuppression were excluded from the trial. Peripheral blood for TCR sequencing was collected from all dose cohorts at baseline, on cycle 4 day 1, and on cycle 7 day 1. The samples were taken from a phase I, first-in-human, multicenter, open-label dose-escalation trial of ivuxolimab. Adults with locally advanced or metastatic head and neck squamous cell, hepatocellular, melanoma or renal cell carcinoma were enrolled in the trial. Before TCR sequencing, CD4+ and CD8+ T cells were separately sorted from peripheral blood. Genomic DNA was extracted from sorted cells for sequencing of the TCRbeta CDR3 region. TCRbeta CDR3 regions were sequenced using the immunoSEQ Assay. TCRdb took this table from immuneACCESS and kept in-frame rearrangements with V and J called. Such tables lack part of the clones; where checked against another copy, unresolved V genes explain under half of the gap, and the rest is unexplained. The sample includes roughly 67,000 clones, with around 87% observed a single time. The ten top clones hold 0.38% of the sample.

Study-level results and caveats: Low levels of normalized T-cell clonal expansion were also shown by some nonresponding patients. In the 0.1-3.0 mg/kg groups, partial responders had among the lowest normalized peripheral clonal expansion, particularly in CD8+ T cells. After ivuxolimab, expanded clones were on average more numerous among CD8+ T cells than among CD4+ T cells. At doses from 0.1 to 3.0 mg/kg, clonal expansion was seen in both CD4+ and CD8+ blood T cells between baseline and week 6. The antigen specificity of the peripheral T cells that underwent clonal expansion was not determined.

This clone appeared once. The specificity of this receptor is unknown. No per-base quality is available; no much larger clone lies one base away. The source was CD4+ or CD8+ T cells sorted from blood, collected in a trial of the OX40 agonist ivuxolimab. The TCR sequence derives from an adult with an advanced solid tumor such as melanoma, head and neck, liver or kidney cancer. Recombination connected TRBV6-5 to TRBJ1-5, with TRBD1 matching 9 junction bases. The DNA reads TGTGCCAGCAGTCAAACCGGGACAGGGAATCAGCCCCAGCATTTT. This codes for CASSQTGTGNQPQHF.